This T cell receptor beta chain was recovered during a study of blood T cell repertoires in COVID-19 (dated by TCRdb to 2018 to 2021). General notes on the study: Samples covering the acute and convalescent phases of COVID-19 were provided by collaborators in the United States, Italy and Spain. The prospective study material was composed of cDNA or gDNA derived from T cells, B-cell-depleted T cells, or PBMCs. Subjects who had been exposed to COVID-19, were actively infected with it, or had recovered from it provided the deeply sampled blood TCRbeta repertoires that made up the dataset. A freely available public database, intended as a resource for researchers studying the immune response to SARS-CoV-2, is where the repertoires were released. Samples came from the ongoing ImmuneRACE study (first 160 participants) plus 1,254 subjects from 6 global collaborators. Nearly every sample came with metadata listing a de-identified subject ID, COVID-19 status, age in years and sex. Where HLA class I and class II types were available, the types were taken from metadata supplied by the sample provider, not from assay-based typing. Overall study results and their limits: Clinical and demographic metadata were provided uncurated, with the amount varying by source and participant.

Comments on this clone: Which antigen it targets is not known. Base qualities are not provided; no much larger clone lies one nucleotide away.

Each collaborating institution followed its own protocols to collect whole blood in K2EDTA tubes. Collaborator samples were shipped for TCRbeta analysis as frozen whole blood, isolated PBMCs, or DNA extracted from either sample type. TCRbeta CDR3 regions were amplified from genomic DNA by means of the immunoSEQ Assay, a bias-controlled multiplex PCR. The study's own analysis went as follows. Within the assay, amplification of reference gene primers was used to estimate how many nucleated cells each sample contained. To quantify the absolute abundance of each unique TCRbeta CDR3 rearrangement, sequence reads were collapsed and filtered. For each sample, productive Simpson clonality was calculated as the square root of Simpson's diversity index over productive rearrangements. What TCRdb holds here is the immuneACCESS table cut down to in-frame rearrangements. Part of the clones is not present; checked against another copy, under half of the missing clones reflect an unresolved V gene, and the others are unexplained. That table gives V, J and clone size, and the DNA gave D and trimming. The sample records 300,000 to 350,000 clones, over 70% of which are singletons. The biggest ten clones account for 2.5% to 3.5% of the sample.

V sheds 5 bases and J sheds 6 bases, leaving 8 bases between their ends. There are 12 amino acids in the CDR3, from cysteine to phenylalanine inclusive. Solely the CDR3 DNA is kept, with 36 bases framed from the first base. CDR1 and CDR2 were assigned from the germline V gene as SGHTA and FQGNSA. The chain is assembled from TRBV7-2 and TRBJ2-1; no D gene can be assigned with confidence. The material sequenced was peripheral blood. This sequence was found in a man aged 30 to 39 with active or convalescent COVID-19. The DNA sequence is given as TGTGCCAGCAGCATCCTATTCAATGAGCAGTTCTTC. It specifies CASSILFNEQFF.